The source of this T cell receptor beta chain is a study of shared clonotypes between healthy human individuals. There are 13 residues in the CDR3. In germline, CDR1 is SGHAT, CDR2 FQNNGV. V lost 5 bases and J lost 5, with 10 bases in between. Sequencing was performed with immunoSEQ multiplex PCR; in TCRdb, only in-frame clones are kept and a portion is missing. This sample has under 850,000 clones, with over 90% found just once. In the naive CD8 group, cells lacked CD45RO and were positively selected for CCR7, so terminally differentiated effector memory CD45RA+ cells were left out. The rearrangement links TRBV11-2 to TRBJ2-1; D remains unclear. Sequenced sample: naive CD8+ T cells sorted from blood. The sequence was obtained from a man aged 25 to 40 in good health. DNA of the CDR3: TGTGCCAGCAGCGTCGGAACTCACAATGAGCAGTTCTTC. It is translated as CASSVGTHNEQFF. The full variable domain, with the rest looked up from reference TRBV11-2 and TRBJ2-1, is EAGVAQSPRYKIIEKRQSVAFWCNPISGHATLYWYQQILGQGPKLLIQFQNNGVVDDSQLPKDRFSAERLKGVDSTLKIQPAKLEDSAVYLCASSVGTHNEQFFGPGTRLTVL.